This T cell receptor (beta chain) originates from a study of OX40 agonist ivuxolimab in advanced cancers. Regarding the research as a whole: Ivuxolimab was an agonistic, fully human IgG2 monoclonal antibody directed against OX40 (CD134), a costimulatory receptor. Intravenous ivuxolimab was administered to patients every 2 weeks at six dose levels: 0.01, 0.1, 0.3, 1.5, 3 and 10 mg/kg. Of the approximately 53 patients in dose escalation, about 19 had hepatocellular carcinoma, some 15 had melanoma, 9 had renal cell carcinoma and 9 had head and neck cancer. The dose-escalation cohort was approximately 83% male with a mean age of approximately 59 years, ranging from about 20 to 80. Patients were allowed to have had prior anti-PD-1, anti-PD-L1 or anti-CTLA-4 therapy, and 40% to 45% of the dose-escalation patients had previously received checkpoint inhibitors. Partial responses occurred in three dose-escalation patients: two with cutaneous melanoma and one with hepatocellular carcinoma. The purpose of peripheral TCRbeta sequencing was to test whether ivuxolimab changed TCR sequence diversity and led to clonal T-cell expansion. The paper reports the monotherapy dose-escalation portion (N of about 50 patients) of the phase I ivuxolimab trial.

Paper-wide results and their limitations: Low levels of normalized T-cell clonal expansion were also seen in some patients who did not respond. Clonal expansion of both CD4+ and CD8+ blood T cells was observed from baseline to week 6 at doses 0.1 to 3.0 mg/kg. On average, CD8+ T cells showed more expanded clones than CD4+ T cells after ivuxolimab. The antigen specificity of the clonally expanded peripheral T cells was not determined. In the 0.1-3.0 mg/kg groups, partial responders had among the lowest normalized peripheral clonal expansion, particularly in CD8+ T cells.

Comment on this clone: Its specific antigen is unknown. Per-base qualities were not stored, and no clone one base away is much larger.

Inclusive of the bounding cysteine and phenylalanine, the CDR3 is 14 residues long. CDR3 DNA is the only sequence kept; it has 42 bases, read in frame from the first base. V drops 6 bases and J drops 1 base, leaving 12 bases in between. Based on the germline V gene (reference sequence), the CDR1 and CDR2 sequences are LNHDA and SQIVND. For sequencing of the TCRbeta CDR3 region, genomic DNA was extracted from the sorted cells. The immunoSEQ Assay was used for sequencing of TCRbeta CDR3 regions. TCRdb took this table from immuneACCESS and kept in-frame rearrangements with V and J called. Such tables lack part of the clones; where checked against another copy, unresolved V genes explain under half of the gap, and the rest is unexplained. The sample records over 90,000 clones, 90% of which are singletons. The top ten constitute 0.15% to 0.2% of the sample. The trial excluded patients who had a history of autoimmune disease or were on systemic immunosuppression. In every dose cohort, peripheral blood was drawn for TCR sequencing at baseline, cycle 4 day 1, and cycle 7 day 1. Samples came from an open-label, multicenter, first-in-human phase I dose-escalation trial of ivuxolimab. Adults with locally advanced or metastatic melanoma, renal cell, hepatocellular, or head and neck squamous cell carcinoma were enrolled in the trial. CD4+ and CD8+ T cells were sorted separately from peripheral blood before TCR sequencing.

The clonotype originates from an adult with an advanced solid tumor such as melanoma, head and neck, liver or kidney cancer. This receptor chain uses TRBV19 and TRBJ1-1, with no D gene named confidently. Sample: CD4+ or CD8+ T cells sorted from blood, taken in a trial of the OX40 agonist ivuxolimab. The bases read TGTGCCAGTAGCAACAGTCCCGCGAACACTGAAGCTTTCTTT. Its translation is CASSNSPANTEAFF.